This TCR beta chain was captured by sequencing in a study of cytomegalovirus exposure and HLA in healthy donors (dated by TCRdb to the late 2010s). General notes on the study: According to an earlier analysis of 587 of the donors, about 190 million T cells yielded roughly 100 million unique TCR beta sequences and around 300 Gb of sequence data. The study aimed to test whether signatures of past pathogen exposure could be identified by cataloging public T cell receptors. Across around 400 genotyped donors of the cohort, an average of approximately 240,000 unique TCR beta nucleotide sequences per donor were sequenced, and roughly a sixth of those sequences were non-productive. Donor age, sex, ethnicity and CMV serostatus were compiled together with the repertoire data. All discovery cohort repertoires had been generated on a single sequencing platform. Along with the roughly 670-subject first cohort, a separate validation cohort of roughly 110 different subjects was used. The study combined high-throughput TCR immunosequencing, statistical association of individual TCRs with disease status, and machine learning to predict cytomegalovirus infection status. Because of strong linkage in the cohort, roughly five DR-DQ haplotypes were treated as single units for association and clustering. Both class I and class II loci were covered by HLA typing, at four-digit resolution. The number of typed donors differed by locus: about 620-630 for A, B, C, DRB1 and DQB1; 500 to 550 for DQA1; some 590 for DPA1; and 400 to 480 for DPB1. A later analysis re-examined previously published TCR beta repertoires from several hundred donors and added high-resolution HLA genotyping to investigate patterns of TCR occurrence. The genetic ancestry cluster associated with self-reported Caucasian donors included roughly 84% of the 300 to 400 genotyped donors. The later analysis used no new phenotypic data to find candidate immune exposures, relying instead on TCR beta sequences and their occurrence across donors. An early release covering roughly 640 HLA-typed donors comprised about 320 gigabases of sequencing data and tens of millions of unique TCR sequences. A later genetic analysis took genome-wide SNP genotypes for about three fifths of the 666 donors and used that subset as a discovery cohort. An earlier analysis of 450 to 750 of the donors used high-throughput TCR beta sequencing to judge whether each TCR beta V gene segment behaved as functional or pseudogenic. Using immunosequencing, the study profiled T cell repertoires from about 650 subjects and related those repertoires to cytomegalovirus serostatus. The investigation overall reported the following: Over 15 rarely observed V segments, including chromosome 9 orphons, were excluded from the earlier analysis of almost 600 of the donors because counts were too low. According to the authors, the approach could potentially be generalized to other disease states and immunological phenotypes. Most CMV-associated TCR beta chains appeared to be HLA-restricted in a later analysis, and the HLA associations seemed to be driven largely by CMV exposure. A further reported finding was that TCR beta sequences accurately predicted the HLA-A and HLA-B alleles for most subjects in the first cohort. Most TCR sequences were observed very rarely across donors, whereas some public TCRs were present in many individuals. A later analysis found that TCR association rates varied across HLA loci, with DRB1 alleles showing the most associated TCRs and HLA-C alleles the fewest. A later analysis associated about 17,000 TCR beta sequences with specific HLA alleles at a false discovery rate of 0.05. The only immune exposure information available for the cohort was CMV serostatus. The presence/absence analyses assumed that sequencing depth was roughly uniform across donors, and that assumption may not be true. A total of some 180 TCR beta chains were listed by the study as associated with cytomegalovirus. In vitro tests confirmed that three of the cytomegalovirus-associated TCR beta chains recognize cytomegalovirus antigens. Linkage disequilibrium might explain the correlated functional status among segregating V segments, but an unknown experimental factor could not be ruled out. Only TCR beta chains were sequenced in this cohort, and the absence of alpha or paired-chain data limited detectable features. In a later analysis, HLA-associated TCR beta chains showed more clonal expansion and lower generation probabilities than non-associated chains that were equally common. The classifier was reported to diagnose cytomegalovirus status with high specificity and sensitivity in both the original and validation cohorts. Strong co-occurrence of HLA alleles, especially DR and DQ, made assigning TCR associations to individual alleles difficult. In a later analysis, several top co-occurrence clusters were reported to appear linked to parvovirus B19, influenza, CMV and Epstein-Barr virus. An earlier analysis of approximately 590 of the donors showed that most TCR beta V segments appeared in productive rearrangements either about 87% or about 30% of the time, which broadly matched IMGT annotations. Because HLA typing was missing for some donors at each locus, association tests included only the typed subset. In a later genetic analysis, a missense DCLRE1C variant was associated with V-gene and J-gene trimming of TCR beta chains, and the association was replicated in an independent cohort. A later genetic analysis reported fewer N-insertions in productive TCRs among donors in an Asian-associated ancestry cluster than the roughly 700-donor mean. The 87-base-pair reads could not distinguish some IMGT-functional V segments, including TRBV6-2 and TRBV6-3, so those segments were excluded. The sequencing pipeline was judged likely to have produced a cluster of highly shared sequence variants as a technical artifact.

The cohort consisted of 666 healthy bone marrow donors. At the time of sampling, every cohort member was nominally healthy, though immune exposures that went unrecorded were likely present. The donor tested CMV seropositive, placing the donor among the approximately 310 seropositive members of the cohort. A peripheral blood sample was collected from each donor, and TCR beta sequencing was performed on peripheral blood mononuclear cells. The Qiagen DNeasy Blood Extraction Kit was used to extract genomic DNA from the blood cell samples. About this clone: What antigen it recognizes has not been identified. No much larger clone is present one base from it, and per-base qualities are unavailable.

The germline V and J ends show losses of 1 base and 6 bases respectively, and no gene match explains 6 bases of the junction. Inclusive of the bounding cysteine and phenylalanine, the CDR3 is 15 residues long. Just CDR3 DNA is preserved here, 45 bases in frame from base 1. Per the germline V gene, SGHTA is the CDR1 and FQGNSA is the CDR2. The library was obtained by the immunoSEQ multiplex PCR assay. A mixture of 60 forward primers for TCR Vbeta segments and 13 reverse primers for TCR Jbeta segments was used in the multiplex PCR. A multiplex PCR assay on genomic DNA amplified the CDR3 region of rearranged TCR beta genes. Amplified TCR beta libraries were sequenced as 87-base-pair reads on the Illumina HiSeq System. The original methods were these. Across the 670 or so repertoires, a later analysis counted approximately 83 million unique TCR beta chains, approximately 12 million of which were shared by at least two donors. Raw reads were error-corrected and collapsed into unique sequences by a nearest-neighbor algorithm in which closely related sequences were merged to remove PCR and sequencing errors. To assign V, D and J gene segments, CDR3 sequences were aligned to IMGT reference sequences. For a sequence to be retained, a match of at least six nucleotides was required to both a V gene segment and a J gene segment. Rearrangements were classified as productive when the CDR3 lacked stop codons and remained in frame with V and J, and all other rearrangements were classified as non-productive. CDR3 was defined according to IMGT convention as the region running from the second conserved V-encoded cysteine to the conserved J-encoded phenylalanine. The earlier analysis of roughly 590 of the donors excluded any sequence lacking an unambiguous match to a single V gene segment. An earlier analysis of just under 600 of the donors called V segments functional above 56.7% productive rearrangements and segregating when the between-donor standard deviation exceeded 5%. A statistical classification framework was built for diagnosing cytomegalovirus status from the catalog of TCR beta chain sequences. A later analysis assigned V and J genes by comparing TCR nucleotide sequences with IMGT/GENE-DB human TR gene sequences. A later analysis assigned CDR3 sequences and most-parsimonious VDJ recombination scenarios with the TCRdist pipeline. In a later analysis, each TCR beta chain was defined by its CDR3 amino acid sequence together with its V-gene family, and reads without a unique V-gene family were excluded. To address suspected cross-contamination and a sequencing artifact, a later analysis removed 450 to 700 highly shared, low-generation-probability nucleotide sequences. A later analysis calculated a clonal expansion index for each public chain from normalized within-repertoire ranks of inferred template counts. In a later analysis, generation probabilities were computed using a VDJ recombination model fitted to out-of-frame rearrangements, and the results were checked against IGoR. A later analysis scored TCR-TCR, TCR-HLA and TCR-CMV co-occurrence with hypergeometric tests, applying a repertoire-size bias correction to TCR pairs. False discovery rates were estimated in a later analysis by permuting HLA or CMV assignments 20 times. In a later analysis, co-occurring TCRs were grouped using DBSCAN, with TCRdist sequence similarity added in when clustering inside HLA-allele-positive subsets. Repertoires with fewer than 30,000 or more than 120,000 public chains were left out of co-occurrence clustering, as were about 5 repertoires with anomalous nucleotide sharing. TCRdb holds this immuneACCESS table with in-frame rearrangements only. Some clones are missing; in checked studies, unresolved V genes explain under half, and the rest has no known cause. V and J calls and clone size are those listed in that table; D and trimming were worked out from the DNA. Recorded for this sample are around 140,000 clones; around 9% of them occurred a single time. Clones ranked in the top ten supply 5.5% to 8% of the sample.

Sequenced material: PBMCs. The TCR comes from a woman aged 40 to 49 in good health and CMV-seropositive. The sequence is built from TRBV7-2 and TRBJ2-1, with 7 middle bases fitting TRBD2. The bases read TGTGCCAGCAGCTTAGTCAGCACTAGCGTCAATGAGCAGTTCTTC. This sequence encodes CASSLVSTSVNEQFF.